What follows is one T cell receptor beta chain and its context. The data originate from a study of shared clonotypes between healthy human individuals. As for the study in general: The cohort comprised a couple of women and a few men. Their ages spanned 18 to 49 years.

At deep level, the assay was performed. Genomic DNA per cell subset filled all wells of several immunoSEQ plates. Data came from immunoSEQ multiplex PCR; TCRdb stores just in-frame clones and leaves some out. The sample comprises more than 450,000 clones, approximately 79% of which are singletons, and roughly 13% rests with the top ten. V lost 3 bases and J 6 bases, leaving 15 bases between the germline ends. The CDR3 length is 15 residues. CDR1 and CDR2 from the germline V gene are SGHDN and FVKESK. The source of this sequence is a woman in her thirties or forties in good health. Some clones in this sample may be carry-over from other donors' samples. This rearrangement joins TRBV14 to TRBJ2-1; D might be TRBD2 (5 bases). The source material was PBMCs. The CDR3 loop is CASSQGPLRGNEQFF. The CDR3 DNA reads as TGTGCCAGCAGCCAGGGTCCCCTTCGGGGCAATGAGCAGTTCTTC.